Listed here are 20 T cell receptor beta chains from one sample, sequenced in a study of blood T cells in healthy people across ages. A sample-barcoded 5' primer and a J-beta primer mix were used in a second PCR of roughly 7 to 12 cycles. TCRdb re-called the 5' RACE reads through MiXCR, storing one row per CDR3 protein. The sample includes around 1,000,000 distinct CDR3 sequences, about 23% of them seen just once. This same sample was also part of a study on T cells of mothers and their children.

The source material was blood. The source is a girl between 2 and 10 years old in good health.

This clonotype appeared a few times. V is TRBV5-1 and J is TRBJ1-3; D uncertain. The length of the CDR3 is 15 residues. V dropped 4 bases and J dropped 4 bases, with 15 bases sitting between them. CDR1 and CDR2 from the germline V gene are SGHRS and YFSETQ. The DNA of the CDR3 is TGCGCCAGCAGCGCCCAGTGGGGTACCGGAAACACCATATATTTT. Protein product: CASSAQWGTGNTIYF.

The V gene is TRBV7-9, the J gene TRBJ2-3, with a tentative D call TRBD2 (6 bases). Germline lookup yields CDR1 SEHNR and CDR2 FQNEAQ (reference sequence). V was trimmed by 6 bases and J by 3 bases, leaving 13 bases between them. The CDR3 length is 14 residues. As DNA, the CDR3 is TGTGCCAGCAGACCCCAGGGAGGAACAGATACGCAGTATTTT. It encodes CASRPQGGTDTQYF.

This clonotype came up a few times. A junction boundary mismatches the germline segment, possibly from a read error. This chain uses TRBV11-2 with TRBJ1-1; D is undetermined. Germline assignment: CDR1 SGHAT and CDR2 FQNNGV. This CDR3 has 13 residues. CDR3 loop: CASSLSSNTETFF. The CDR3 nucleotides read TGTGCCAGCAGCCTCAGCTCGAACACTGAAACTTTCTTT.

The rearrangement links TRBV2 to TRBJ2-1, with 7 bases matching TRBD1. V was pared by 8 bases and J by 3 bases, with 7 bases of the junction left unmatched. CDR3 length equals 14 residues. In germline, CDR1 is SNHLY, CDR2 FYNNEI. CDR3: CASGRDRLYNEQFF. As DNA, the CDR3 is TGTGCCAGCGGCCGGGACAGACTCTACAATGAGCAGTTCTTC.

J is TRBJ2-5 and V is TRBV29-1, with 9 bases aligning to TRBD2. The J call may be faulty, since TRBJ2-1 better matches the DNA end. Germline assignment: CDR1 SQVTM and CDR2 ANQGSEA. The CDR3 spans 13 residues. CDR3 bases: TGCAGCGCGCGACCAGCGGGGGGAAGTGAGCAGTTCTTC. Translation: CSARPAGGSEQFF.

The gene calls are TRBV7-2 and TRBJ2-3; TRBD2 is a possible D gene (5 bases). The CDR3 loop spans 15 amino acids. The V gene lost 1 base and the J gene lost 5 bases, with 13 bases spanning the gap. Germline lookup yields CDR1 SGHTA and CDR2 FQGNSA. In DNA form, the CDR3 reads TGTGCCAGCAGCTTAGGGGCCCGCGGAGGAGATACGCAGTATTTT. Its protein is CASSLGARGGDTQYF.

This clonotype was picked up a small number of times. The rearrangement links TRBV7-6 to TRBJ1-6; tentatively, D is TRBD1 (5 bases). CDR1 and CDR2 (germline): SGHVS, FNYEAQ. This CDR3 has 17 amino acids. V lost 5 bases and J lost 5, with 19 bases in between. CDR3 sequence reads: CASSRGAFRENNSPLHF. The CDR3 DNA reads TGTGCCAGCAGCCGAGGGGCCTTCAGGGAAAATAATTCACCCCTCCACTTT.

This clonotype was observed a handful of times. This chain links TRBV20-1 with TRBJ1-1; possibly TRBD1 for D (5 bases). The CDR3 has 12 residues. Germline lookup yields CDR1 DFQATT and CDR2 SNEGSKA (reference sequence). Trimming cost V 5 bases and J 6 bases, with 13 bases left between them. The CDR3 DNA sequence: TGCAGTGCTTTTCAGGGAAGGGCTGAAGCTTTCTTT. This gives the protein CSAFQGRAEAFF.

V usage is TRBV7-8 and J usage is TRBJ1-1, with 8 bases lining up with TRBD1. CDR1 and CDR2 from the germline V gene are SGHVS and FQNEAQ. J gave up 3 bases and V 5 bases, and 8 bases lay outside the gene matches. This CDR3 has 15 residues. CDR3 loop: CASSLTGESDTEAFF. CDR3 sequence (DNA): TGTGCCAGCAGCCTGACAGGGGAGTCGGACACTGAAGCTTTCTTT.

V and J are TRBV7-8 and TRBJ2-1; D gene uncertain. Germline CDR1 and CDR2: SGHVS and FQNEAQ. The CDR3 is 17 amino acids. V was shortened by 1 base and J by 0 bases, with 13 bases between the two germline ends. The CDR3 nucleotides read TGTGCCAGCAGCTTAGGCCAGATACTTGGCTCCTACAATGAGCAGTTCTTC. Translated, it gives CASSLGQILGSYNEQFF.

The CDR3 spells CASSPNPPETQYF. The DNA of the CDR3 is TGTGCCAGCAGCCCGAACCCCCCCGAGACCCAGTACTTC. The chain is built from TRBV11-2 and TRBJ2-5; D gene uncertain. The CDR3 totals 13 residues. Germline values: CDR1 SGHAT, CDR2 FQNNGV. The ends were cut back, 5 bases at V and 5 bases at J, with 12 bases in the middle.

The rearrangement links TRBV7-2 to TRBJ2-5; TRBD2 is a possible D gene (6 bases). The V end was cut by 0 bases, the J end by 6 bases, with 11 bases between. Germline CDR1 and CDR2: SGHTA and FQGNSA. The CDR3 totals 14 residues. The CDR3 DNA is TGTGCCAGCAGCTTAGCAAACAGCGGGCAGACCCAGTACTTC. Translated, it gives CASSLANSGQTQYF.

The rearrangement links TRBV6-2 or TRBV6-3 to TRBJ2-7; D may correspond to TRBD1 or TRBD2 (5 bases each). The CDR3 consists of 12 residues. V lost 8 bases, J lost 2 bases, and 10 bases lay in between. CDR1 and CDR2 from the germline V gene are MNHEY and SVGEGT. The CDR3 is CASGGSPYEQYF. The CDR3 coding sequence is TGTGCCAGCGGGGGATCTCCCTACGAGCAGTACTTC.

J is TRBJ1-1 and V is TRBV4-3; D may be TRBD1 (5 bases). Trimming took off 2 bases at V and 4 bases at J, with 14 bases between the two ends. Germline V gene sequence: CDR1 LGHNA, CDR2 YSLEER. The CDR3 has 15 amino acids. The CDR3 bases are TGCGCCAGCAGCCAATTCCAGGCCGGGACCACTGAAGCTTTCTTT. Translated, it gives CASSQFQAGTTEAFF.

This clonotype has a handful of counts. The junction and the germline gene differ at one end; a read error may be behind it. The chain couples TRBV29-1 to TRBJ2-6; D remains ambiguous. CDR1 and CDR2 from the germline V gene are SQVTM and ANQGSEA. The CDR3 spans 13 residues. Written as DNA, the CDR3 is TGCAGCGTTGTTAGCTCTGTGGCCAACGTCCTGACTTTC. This translates into CSVVSSVANVLTF.

This clonotype was observed a handful of times. The chain recombines TRBV28 with TRBJ2-3; possibly TRBD2 for D (6 bases). CDR1 and CDR2 from the germline V gene are MDHEN and SYDVKM. The V gene lost 9 bases and the J gene lost 2 bases, with 15 bases spanning the gap. CDR3 length equals 14 residues. CDR3 loop: CASKVGGYTDTQYF. Written as DNA, the CDR3 is TGTGCCAGTAAGGTCGGGGGATACACAGATACGCAGTATTTT.

There are a few counts of this clonotype. The chain carries TRBV12-3 or TRBV12-4 and TRBJ1-6; 7 bases line up with TRBD1. The V and J ends lost 6 bases and 9 bases, in that order; junction bases with no gene match: 8. CDR3 length: 14 amino acids. DNA for the CDR3: TGTGCCAGCAGCCGGACAGGACATAGTTCACCCCTCCACTTT. The encoded protein is CASSRTGHSSPLHF.

This clonotype turned up a few times. This chain connects TRBV27 to TRBJ1-2, with unresolved D. Trimming shortened V by 2 bases and J by 5 bases, and 9 bases separated the two germline ends. This CDR3 is built from 13 residues. Germline values: CDR1 MNHEY, CDR2 SMNVEV (reference sequence). The CDR3 is CASSLRQEYGYTF. The CDR3 nucleotides are TGTGCCAGCAGTTTAAGGCAGGAGTATGGCTACACCTTC.

Comments on this clonotype: Relative to the germline gene, one junction end is altered; a read error may explain this. CDR3 DNA sequence: TGTGCCAGCAGCTCTATATTCCGAGAGGCCCAGTACTTC. The encoded protein is CASSSIFREAQYF. The V and J genes are TRBV7-2 and TRBJ2-5, with D hard to call. The CDR3 sequence is 13 residues long. The germline CDR1 and CDR2 sequences are SGHTA and FQGNSA.

The rearrangement uses TRBV29-1 and TRBJ2-3; D may correspond to TRBD1 or TRBD2 (5 bases each). The ends were cut back, 7 bases at V and 2 bases at J, with 13 bases in the middle. CDR3 length equals 13 residues. Germline CDR1 is SQVTM and CDR2 is ANQGSEA. The CDR3 DNA reads TGCAGCGCCACCGAGGGGAACACAGATACGCAGTATTTT. The encoded protein is CSATEGNTDTQYF.